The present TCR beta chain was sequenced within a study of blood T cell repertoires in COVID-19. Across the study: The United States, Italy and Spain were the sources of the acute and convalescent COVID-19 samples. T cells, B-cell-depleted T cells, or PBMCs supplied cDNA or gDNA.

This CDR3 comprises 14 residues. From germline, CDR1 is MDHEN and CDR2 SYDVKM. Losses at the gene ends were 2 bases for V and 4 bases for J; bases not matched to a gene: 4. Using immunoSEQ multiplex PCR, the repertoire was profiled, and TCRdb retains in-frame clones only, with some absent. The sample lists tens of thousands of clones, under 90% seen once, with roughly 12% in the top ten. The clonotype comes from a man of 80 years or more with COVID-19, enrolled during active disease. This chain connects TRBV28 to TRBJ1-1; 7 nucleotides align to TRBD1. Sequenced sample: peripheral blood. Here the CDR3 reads CASSLEGARTEAFF. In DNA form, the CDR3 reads TGTGCCAGCAGTTTAGAGGGGGCTCGCACTGAAGCTTTCTTT.